A selection of T cell receptor beta chains follows, all from one sample in a study of blood T cells in healthy people across ages. TCRdb redid the calling of the 5' RACE reads with MiXCR, one entry per CDR3 protein. In the table there are about 680,000 distinct CDR3 sequences, 49% of which are singletons. Sequencing input: blood. The receptors here all came from a woman aged 55-70 years in good health. CDR3s include the opening cysteine and the closing phenylalanine or tryptophan. The D gene is left open where the match is weak. The size of a clone is reported for some rows only, either as once, few or many, or as a class for expanded clones.

v_call: TRBV4-2; d_call: TRBD2; j_call: TRBJ2-3; clone_size: NA; cdr3_aa: CASRDQSGLAGGIGGTDTQYF; cdr3_nt: TGTGCCAGCAGAGACCAATCGGGACTAGCGGGAGGGATCGGGGGGACAGATACGCAGTATTTT
v_call: TRBV28; d_call: NA; j_call: TRBJ2-5; clone_size: few; cdr3_aa: CASSLSAGEDQETQYF; cdr3_nt: TGTGCCAGCAGTTTATCGGCGGGCGAGGACCAAGAGACCCAGTACTTC
v_call: TRBV20-1; d_call: NA; j_call: TRBJ1-1; clone_size: NA; cdr3_aa: CSASRVSSGRTEAFF; cdr3_nt: TGCAGTGCTAGCAGAGTTAGTTCGGGGAGGACTGAAGCTTTCTTT
v_call: TRBV24-1; d_call: TRBD2; j_call: TRBJ2-3; clone_size: NA; cdr3_aa: CATSDLGLAGDSDTQYF; cdr3_nt: TGTGCCACCAGTGATTTGGGACTAGCGGGAGATTCAGATACGCAGTATTTT
v_call: TRBV24-1; d_call: NA; j_call: TRBJ2-5; clone_size: NA; cdr3_aa: CATSVPNQETQYF; cdr3_nt: TGTGCCACCAGTGTGCCGAACCAAGAGACCCAGTACTTC
v_call: TRBV7-9; d_call: NA; j_call: TRBJ1-1; clone_size: few; cdr3_aa: CASSPFSEAFF; cdr3_nt: TGTGCCAGCAGCCCATTCAGTGAAGCTTTCTTT
v_call: TRBV7-9; d_call: NA; j_call: TRBJ2-7; clone_size: NA; cdr3_aa: CASSSSLRTFYEQYF; cdr3_nt: TGTGCCAGCAGCTCCTCCTTACGGACCTTCTACGAGCAGTACTTC
v_call: TRBV28; d_call: NA; j_call: TRBJ1-2; clone_size: NA; cdr3_aa: CASSLSPGLENYGYTF; cdr3_nt: TGTGCCAGCAGTTTATCCCCGGGGCTTGAGAACTATGGCTACACCTTC
v_call: TRBV19; d_call: NA; j_call: TRBJ2-5; clone_size: NA; cdr3_aa: CASSIDKETQYF; cdr3_nt: TGTGCCAGTAGTATAGACAAAGAGACCCAGTACTTC
v_call: TRBV6-1; d_call: NA; j_call: TRBJ2-7; clone_size: NA; cdr3_aa: CAATFWGPSYEQYF; cdr3_nt: TGTGCCGCCACCTTCTGGGGGCCCTCCTACGAGCAGTACTTC
v_call: TRBV2; d_call: TRBD1; j_call: TRBJ2-5; clone_size: NA; cdr3_aa: CASGPGGVQETQYF; cdr3_nt: TGTGCCAGCGGGCCAGGGGGAGTTCAAGAGACCCAGTACTTC
v_call: TRBV29-1; d_call: NA; j_call: TRBJ1-5; clone_size: NA; cdr3_aa: CSVGPGSNQPQHF; cdr3_nt: TGCAGCGTGGGGCCAGGGAGCAATCAGCCCCAGCATTTT
v_call: TRBV27; d_call: NA; j_call: TRBJ2-7; clone_size: NA; cdr3_aa: CASSHGGPYEQYF; cdr3_nt: TGTGCCAGCAGTCACGGGGGTCCGTACGAGCAGTACTTC
v_call: TRBV7-8; d_call: NA; j_call: TRBJ2-7; clone_size: NA; cdr3_aa: CASSLMPQGTYEQYF; cdr3_nt: TGTGCCAGCAGCTTGATGCCGCAGGGGACCTACGAGCAGTACTTC
v_call: TRBV12-3/TRBV12-4; d_call: NA; j_call: TRBJ2-7; clone_size: few; cdr3_aa: CASSADTGTRYEQYF; cdr3_nt: TGTGCCAGCAGTGCCGACACCGGGACACGGTACGAGCAGTACTTC
v_call: TRBV9; d_call: TRBD2; j_call: TRBJ2-3; clone_size: once; cdr3_aa: CASSVGSREGGSTDTQYF; cdr3_nt: TGTGCCAGCAGCGTAGGATCTCGTGAGGGAGGGAGCACAGATACGCAGTATTTT
v_call: TRBV7-3; d_call: TRBD2; j_call: TRBJ2-3; clone_size: NA; cdr3_aa: CASSSGTSGDTQYF; cdr3_nt: TGTGCCAGCAGCTCCGGGACTAGCGGGGATACGCAGTATTTT
v_call: TRBV7-2; d_call: NA; j_call: TRBJ2-4; clone_size: once; cdr3_aa: CASSREILAKNIQYF; cdr3_nt: TGTGCCAGCAGCCGCGAGATCCTAGCCAAAAACATTCAGTACTTC
v_call: TRBV5-1; d_call: TRBD1; j_call: TRBJ2-5; clone_size: NA; cdr3_aa: CASSSQGKVRQETQYF; cdr3_nt: TGCGCCAGCAGCTCACAGGGGAAAGTTCGGCAAGAGACCCAGTACTTC
v_call: TRBV20-1; d_call: NA; j_call: TRBJ2-5; clone_size: NA; cdr3_aa: CSARELLSVRQETQYF; cdr3_nt: TGCAGTGCTAGAGAGTTGCTTAGCGTGAGGCAAGAGACCCAGTACTTC
v_call: TRBV7-9; d_call: NA; j_call: TRBJ1-6; clone_size: few; cdr3_aa: CASSYDSNSPLHF; cdr3_nt: TGTGCCAGCAGCTACGACAGTAATTCACCCCTCCACTTT
v_call: TRBV27; d_call: NA; j_call: TRBJ2-7; clone_size: many; cdr3_aa: CASSFIQGYEQYF; cdr3_nt: TGTGCCAGCAGTTTTATTCAGGGCTACGAGCAGTACTTC
v_call: TRBV2; d_call: NA; j_call: TRBJ2-7; clone_size: NA; cdr3_aa: CASRIGDTRYEQYF; cdr3_nt: TGTGCCAGCAGGATTGGGGACACCCGTTACGAGCAGTACTTC
v_call: TRBV5-1; d_call: NA; j_call: TRBJ1-2; clone_size: NA; cdr3_aa: CASSFNRAKGGYTF; cdr3_nt: TGCGCCAGCAGCTTCAACAGGGCCAAAGGGGGCTACACCTTC
v_call: TRBV9; d_call: NA; j_call: TRBJ2-5; clone_size: NA; cdr3_aa: CASSAAGTMKETQYF; cdr3_nt: TGTGCCAGCAGCGCGGCCGGGACAATGAAAGAGACCCAGTACTTC
v_call: TRBV5-1; d_call: TRBD2; j_call: TRBJ2-1; clone_size: NA; cdr3_aa: CASSLISGNDEQFF; cdr3_nt: TGCGCCAGCAGCTTGATTAGCGGGAACGATGAGCAGTTCTTC
v_call: TRBV20-1; d_call: NA; j_call: TRBJ1-2; clone_size: NA; cdr3_aa: CSARRGFDYGYTF; cdr3_nt: TGCAGTGCCAGACGGGGGTTTGACTATGGCTACACCTTC
v_call: TRBV3-1; d_call: NA; j_call: TRBJ2-1; clone_size: NA; cdr3_aa: CANSQAQTQFF; cdr3_nt: TGTGCCAACAGCCAAGCCCAGACGCAGTTCTTC
v_call: TRBV28; d_call: TRBD1; j_call: TRBJ1-2; clone_size: NA; cdr3_aa: CASNGNRGHSYTF; cdr3_nt: TGTGCCAGCAATGGGAACAGGGGGCATAGCTACACCTTC
v_call: TRBV27; d_call: NA; j_call: TRBJ2-3; clone_size: few; cdr3_aa: CASLLAGTDTQYF; cdr3_nt: TGTGCCAGCTTATTAGCGGGCACAGATACGCAGTATTTT
v_call: TRBV2; d_call: TRBD1; j_call: TRBJ2-1; clone_size: NA; cdr3_aa: CASSVPFGDRVDNEQFF; cdr3_nt: TGTGCCAGCAGTGTTCCTTTCGGGGACAGGGTCGACAATGAGCAGTTCTTC
v_call: TRBV20-1; d_call: NA; j_call: TRBJ2-7; clone_size: NA; cdr3_aa: CSARGAGPSYEQYF; cdr3_nt: TGCAGTGCTAGAGGGGCGGGACCATCCTACGAGCAGTACTTC
v_call: TRBV5-1; d_call: NA; j_call: TRBJ2-3; clone_size: NA; cdr3_aa: CASSQADPSGDTQYF; cdr3_nt: TGCGCCAGCAGCCAAGCCGACCCAAGCGGAGATACGCAGTATTTT
v_call: TRBV29-1; d_call: NA; j_call: TRBJ1-4; clone_size: few; cdr3_aa: CSVETATNEKLFF; cdr3_nt: TGCAGCGTTGAAACAGCAACTAATGAAAAACTGTTTTTT
v_call: TRBV5-1; d_call: TRBD2; j_call: TRBJ2-7; clone_size: NA; cdr3_aa: CASSLGTSGAYKQYF; cdr3_nt: TGCGCCAGCAGCTTGGGGACTAGCGGAGCCTACAAGCAGTACTTC
v_call: TRBV27; d_call: NA; j_call: TRBJ2-3; clone_size: few; cdr3_aa: CASSFPGIGTQYF; cdr3_nt: TGTGCCAGCAGTTTTCCCGGGATTGGTACGCAGTATTTT
v_call: TRBV15; d_call: TRBD1; j_call: TRBJ2-7; clone_size: NA; cdr3_aa: CATSRGQGIYEQYF; cdr3_nt: TGTGCCACCAGCAGAGGACAGGGAATCTACGAGCAGTACTTC